This T cell receptor beta chain comes out of a study of identical twins. The CDR3 runs 11 residues. V was clipped by 7 bases and J by 8 bases, with 9 bases between them. Study-wide results and limits: Conclusions relied on cross-sectional statistical analysis, not following the same donors. Sharing of beta out-of-frame sequences by twins showed a weaker excess. In zero-insertion analyses, partial confounding could arise from invariant MAIT and iNKT cells.

This clonotype appeared many times. Its target is not known. Carrying unique molecular identifiers, the cDNA also gained a universal primer site through template switching. TCRdb reprocessed the 5' RACE reads with MiXCR, giving one entry per CDR3 protein. The sample lists 550,000 to 800,000 distinct CDR3 sequences; around 7.5% were seen once. The data also belong to a second study, concerning yellow fever vaccine responses in identical twins.

The clonotype was recovered from a woman aged 18-29 years in good health. The chain combines TRBV12-3 or TRBV12-4 with TRBJ2-1; D is undetermined. The source material was PBMCs. The DNA of the CDR3 is TGTGCCAGCACCAGGACGGATGAGCAGTTCTTC. Translating gives CASTRTDEQFF.